Listed below are T cell receptor beta chains from one sample, sequenced in a study of blood T cell repertoires in COVID-19. Some clones are missing from TCRdb's copy, which holds only in-frame ones; the method was immunoSEQ multiplex PCR. The repertoire consists of about 430,000 clones, with around 90% occurring once and the leading ten covering 0.8% to 0.85%. The sample comprised peripheral blood. Receptors originate from a young man with COVID-19, enrolled during active disease. CDR3s include the opening cysteine and the closing phenylalanine or tryptophan. A D gene is named only where the DNA matches it firmly. Only part of the rows carry a size: once, few, many, or a class if the clone is expanded.

TRBV7-9	15	TRBJ2-3	once	TRBD1	TGTGCCAGCAGACATGGGACAGGTTTGGCAGATACGCAGTATTTT	CASRHGTGLADTQYF
TRBV5-1	14	TRBJ2-3	.	TRBD2	TGCGCCAGCAGCTCCGGGACTAGCGCAGATACGCAGTATTTT	CASSSGTSADTQYF
TRBV5-1	16	TRBJ2-7	.	TRBD1	TGCGCCAGCAGCTCGACGACAGGGGGGTTAGTCTACGAGCAGTACTTC	CASSSTTGGLVYEQYF
TRBV19	15	TRBJ2-1	once	TRBD2	TGTGCCAGTAGTATAGCGGCTAGCGGGTGGAATGAGCAGTTCTTC	CASSIAASGWNEQFF
TRBV11-2	15	TRBJ1-2	.	TRBD1	TGTGCCAGCAGCCCCGGGACAGGGGCAAACTATGGCTACACCTTC	CASSPGTGANYGYTF
TRBV27	18	TRBJ2-7	.	TRBD2	TGTGCCAGCAGTTTAGGACTAGCGGGAGGCACCTCCTACTACGAGCAGTACTTC	CASSLGLAGGTSYYEQYF
TRBV30	14	TRBJ2-7	.	TRBD2	TGTGCCGGGAAGACGGGGGGTAGCTCCTACGAGCAGTACTTC	CAGKTGGSSYEQYF
TRBV29-1	13	TRBJ2-3	.	.	TGCAGCGTTGATGAGGGAGTGGGAGATACGCAGTATTTT	CSVDEGVGDTQYF
TRBV5-6	13	TRBJ1-2	.	.	TGTGCCAGCAGCTTGAGCGGGCACTATGGCTACACCTTC	CASSLSGHYGYTF
TRBV5-1	13	TRBJ2-1	.	.	TGCGCCAGCAGCTTGGAACCCCTTCGGGAGCAGTTCTTC	CASSLEPLREQFF
TRBV14	14	TRBJ2-7	.	TRBD1	TGTGCCAGCAGCCAACTCGGACAGGGCTACGAGCAGTACTTC	CASSQLGQGYEQYF
TRBV30	13	TRBJ2-1	.	.	TGTGCCTGGAGTGTACTCGGGGGCAATGAGCAGTTCTTC	CAWSVLGGNEQFF
TRBV24-1	15	TRBJ2-3	.	TRBD2	TGTGCCACCAGTGATATCGGGACTAGCGGTCATACGCAGTATTTT	CATSDIGTSGHTQYF
TRBV23-1	16	TRBJ1-5	.	.	TGCGCCAGCCGACCAGGTATCTACCGGACAAATCAGCCCCAGCATTTT	CASRPGIYRTNQPQHF
TRBV5-1	16	TRBJ2-1	.	TRBD2	TGCGCCAGCAGACCTATAGCGGGGAGCTCCTACAATGAGCAGTTCTTC	CASRPIAGSSYNEQFF
TRBV30	12	TRBJ1-5	few	.	TGTGCCTGGAGAACAGGTAGACAGCCCCAGCATTTT	CAWRTGRQPQHF
TRBV24-1	15	TRBJ2-1	.	.	TGTGCCACCAGTGATAATTCTAGAGGGTACAATGAGCAGTTCTTC	CATSDNSRGYNEQFF
TRBV29-1	11	TRBJ1-2	once	TRBD1	TGCAGCGTAGGGACAGGGAGTGGCTACACCTTC	CSVGTGSGYTF
TRBV6-5	15	TRBJ2-1	.	TRBD2	TGTGCCAGCAGTTACAGGAGCGGGGGGTACAATGAGCAGTTCTTC	CASSYRSGGYNEQFF
TRBV5-1	13	TRBJ1-2	.	TRBD1	TGCGCCAGCAGCGTTGAGGGACAGGGGGCTGGAACCTTC	CASSVEGQGAGTF
TRBV6-1	18	TRBJ1-5	.	TRBD1	TGTGCCAGCAGTGAAGCTTGGCCCCGGGACAGGGGCAATCAGCCCCAGCATTTT	CASSEAWPRDRGNQPQHF
TRBV20-1	11	TRBJ2-1	.	.	TGCAGTGCTAGAATCGACAATGAGCAGTTCTTC	CSARIDNEQFF
TRBV7-3	16	TRBJ2-1	once	.	TGTGCCAGCAGCCCTTCCGGGGGTGAGTGGGGCAATGAGCAGTTCTTC	CASSPSGGEWGNEQFF
TRBV7-9	13	TRBJ2-7	.	.	TGTGCCAGCCAAGACAGGATATCCTACGAGCAGTACTTC	CASQDRISYEQYF
TRBV3-1/TRBV3-2	17	TRBJ2-3	.	TRBD2	TGTGCCAGCAGCCTACGACTAGCGGGACCCAGCACAGATACGCAGTATTTT	CASSLRLAGPSTDTQYF
TRBV27	13	TRBJ2-1	.	TRBD1	TGTGCCAGCAGTCGGGACAGGGACTATGAGCAGTTCTTC	CASSRDRDYEQFF
TRBV2	17	TRBJ2-7	.	TRBD2	TGTGCCAGCTCACAAGGCCCCTCGGGGGGTTCGAACTACGAGCAGTACTTC	CASSQGPSGGSNYEQYF
TRBV25-1	14	TRBJ1-1	.	TRBD1	TGTGCCAGCAGTCCAACAGGGGTCGGCACTGAAGCTTTCTTT	CASSPTGVGTEAFF
TRBV7-9	13	TRBJ2-3	.	.	TGTGCCAGCAGCGGCGGATGGAGTGGTACGCAGTATTTT	CASSGGWSGTQYF
TRBV12-3/TRBV12-4	12	TRBJ2-3	.	TRBD2	TGTGCCAGCAGTTTGCGGGAGACTTCGCAGTATTTT	CASSLRETSQYF
TRBV7-9	16	TRBJ1-1	.	TRBD1	TGTGCCAGCAGACCCACCCTACAGGGGGTGAACACTGAAGCTTTCTTT	CASRPTLQGVNTEAFF
TRBV11-2	14	TRBJ2-7	.	.	TGTGCCAGCAGCTTAGATCGGGGGAATGGCGAGCAGTACTTC	CASSLDRGNGEQYF
TRBV19	17	TRBJ2-1	.	.	TGTGCCAGTAGTATATCTGAGGGAAAAAGCTCCTACAATGAGCAGTTCTTC	CASSISEGKSSYNEQFF
TRBV29-1	12	TRBJ2-5	.	.	TGCAGCGTTAGTAACTATCAAGAGACCCAGTACTTC	CSVSNYQETQYF
TRBV19	18	TRBJ1-1	.	.	TGTGCCAGTAGTATCCGCCGGGGAGGGGGGATGATGAACACTGAAGCTTTCTTT	CASSIRRGGGMMNTEAFF